The TCR beta chain described here comes from a study of blood T cell repertoires in COVID-19. Study summary: Acute and convalescent COVID-19 specimens originated in the United States, Italy and Spain. Nucleic acid was either cDNA or gDNA, and it came from T cells, B-cell-depleted T cells, or PBMCs.

CDR1 and CDR2 (germline): SGDLS, YYNGEE. This CDR3 comprises 13 residues. V lost 4 bases and J lost 4, with 11 bases in between. Per the original data handling: Amplification of reference gene primers was used by the study to estimate nucleated cell counts. The repertoire was sequenced with immunoSEQ multiplex PCR; TCRdb's copy has only in-frame clones and lacks some. From that table come the V and J calls and clone size; the DNA was used to work out D and trimming. The table lists some 78,000 clones, about 83% of them singletons. This clone appeared once. The rearrangement links TRBV9 to TRBJ1-1, with D hard to call. This clonotype originated in a man in his forties or fifties with acute or convalescent COVID-19. The sample was peripheral blood. In DNA, the CDR3 is TGTGCCAGCAGCCGGGAGAGAGGCACTGAAGCTTTCTTT. This translates into CASSRERGTEAFF.